This TCR beta chain was identified in a study of blood T cell repertoires in COVID-19. About the study: PBMCs, B-cell-depleted T cells, or T cells were the source of the cDNA or gDNA that made up the material.

V was pared by 5 bases and J by 2 bases, with 21 bases between. The CDR3 spans 16 residues. CDR1 and CDR2 (germline): SQVTM, ANQGSEA. Original data processing: Reference gene primers were amplified, and this amplification served to estimate nucleated cell counts. Some clones are missing from TCRdb's copy, which holds only in-frame ones; the method was immunoSEQ multiplex PCR. The V and J calls and the clone size are those of that table, but D and trimming were determined from the DNA. The profile shows under 250,000 clones, roughly 79% of them singletons. Adults between about 18 and 89 years of age took part from under 30 US areas. Allocation to cohorts depended on clinical history reported by the participants.

What was sequenced was PBMCs or T cells enriched from blood (not recorded which). The rearrangement joins TRBV29-1 to TRBJ2-5, with D possibly TRBD1 on 8 matching bases. This clonotype originated in a woman aged 45-65 years with acute COVID-19. The CDR3 DNA reads TGCAGCGTTCAAAACAGGGGGGAGGGCCATCAAGAGACCCAGTACTTC. This encodes CSVQNRGEGHQETQYF.